Shown below are 10 T cell receptor beta chains from a single sample sequenced in a study of radiotherapy plus CTLA-4 blockade in lung cancer. TCRdb's copy holds only in-frame clones and misses some; the assay was immunoSEQ multiplex PCR. The sample carries about 90,000 clones, approximately 80% recorded once. The source material was peripheral blood, sampled from a patient treated with radiotherapy plus ipilimumab. All receptors come from a human donor with non-small cell lung cancer that progressed on radiotherapy plus ipilimumab.

The chain has TRBV28 and TRBJ1-5, with 9 bases identical to TRBD1. CDR1 MDHEN and CDR2 SYDVKM come from the germline V gene. CDR3 length: 14 amino acids. V lost 7 bases and J lost 7; bases outside the gene matches: 8. CDR3: CASTRTGEMQPQHF. CDR3 in DNA: TGTGCCAGCACCCGGACAGGGGAAATGCAGCCCCAGCATTTT. The full variable domain, completed using reference TRBV28 and TRBJ1-5, is DVKVTQSSRYLVKRTGEKVFLECVQDMDHENMFWYRQDPGLGLRLIYFSYDVKMKEKGDIPEGYSVSREKKERFSLILESASTNQTSMYLCASTRTGEMQPQHFGDGTRLSIL.

The V gene is TRBV25-1, the J gene TRBJ1-1; D ambiguous. Trimming left V 0 bases short and J 4 bases short, with 9 bases between. CDR1 and CDR2 from the germline V gene are MGHDK and SYGVNS. CDR3 size: 14 residues. The CDR3 region is CASSEYFGVTEAFF. Written as DNA, the CDR3 is TGTGCCAGCAGTGAATACTTCGGTGTCACTGAAGCTTTCTTT.

The chain uses TRBV7-2 and TRBJ2-1, with 9 nucleotides matching TRBD1. Trimming removed 7 bases from V and 0 bases from J; junction bases left unmatched: 7. CDR3 size: 16 residues. CDR1 is SGHTA, CDR2 FQGNSA, per germline. The CDR3 here is CASNAGTGSSYNEQFF. The CDR3 nucleotides read TGTGCCAGCAACGCCGGGACAGGGAGCTCCTACAATGAGCAGTTCTTC.

This chain joins TRBV4-1 and TRBJ2-1, with D perhaps TRBD1 (5 bases). CDR3 length: 19 residues. Germline V gene sequence: CDR1 MGHRA, CDR2 YSYEKL. With 0 bases removed from V and 12 bases from J, the gap between germline ends came to 30 bases. The CDR3, as DNA: TGCGCCAGCAGCCAAGATGACCTGGGGCTAAAAAGCCTATTAGGCGGGCAGTTCTTC. It is translated as CASSQDDLGLKSLLGGQFF.

The chain combines TRBV2 with TRBJ2-1; TRBD1 aligns across 10 bases. The CDR3 extends over 18 amino acids. Germline V CDR1 and CDR2: SNHLY, FYNNEI. With 2 bases clipped from V and 6 bases from J, the junction kept 13 bases outside the gene matches. CDR3 bases: TGTGCCAGCAGTGAAAAAAGGGCCGGGACAGGGGTTGGCAATGAGCAGTTCTTC. It yields the protein CASSEKRAGTGVGNEQFF.

The CDR3, as DNA: TGTGCCAGCAGCTCCGGGACTAGCGGGCATGACGAGCAGTACTTC. Translating gives CASSSGTSGHDEQYF. The V and J genes are TRBV13 and TRBJ2-7; TRBD2 aligns across 12 bases. This CDR3 contains 15 residues. In germline, CDR1 is PRHDT, CDR2 FYEKMQ (reference sequence). V lost 4 bases, J lost 5 bases, and 6 bases stayed unmatched. The variable domain in full, with the rest retrieved from reference TRBV13 and TRBJ2-7, is AAGVIQSPRHLIKEKRETATLKCYPIPRHDTVYWYQQGPGQDPQFLISFYEKMQSDKGSIPDRFSAQQFSDYHSELNMSSLELGDSALYFCASSSGTSGHDEQYFGPGTRLTVT.

A note on this clone: Other DNA sequences in the sample encode the same CDR3. The rearrangement links TRBV18 to TRBJ2-1, with D possibly being TRBD2 (5 bases). Germline assignment: CDR1 KGHSH and CDR2 LQKENI. V lost 0 bases and J 0 bases, leaving 6 bases between the germline ends. This CDR3 spans 15 amino acids. CDR3 protein: CASSPPGSSYNEQFF. Here the CDR3 DNA reads TGTGCCAGCTCACCACCTGGGAGCTCCTACAATGAGCAGTTCTTC.

The chain's CDR3 is CAWKSLTYNEQFF. The CDR3 bases are TGTGCCTGGAAATCACTAACCTACAATGAGCAGTTCTTC. V usage is TRBV30 and J usage is TRBJ2-1; D is ambiguous. Per the germline V gene, CDR1 is GTSNPN and CDR2 is SVGIG (reference sequence). CDR3 size: 13 residues. V lost 4 bases and J 2 bases, leaving 9 bases between the germline ends.

V is TRBV4-3 and J is TRBJ2-7; 10 bases agree with TRBD1. The V segment lost 4 bases and the J segment 5 bases; nucleotides outside the gene matches: 8. The CDR3 covers 15 residues. The germline gives CDR1 LGHNA, CDR2 YSLEER. The chain's CDR3 is CASSRSTGGWNEQYF. CDR3 nucleotides: TGCGCCAGCAGCCGCTCGACAGGGGGCTGGAACGAGCAGTACTTC.

The chain is built from TRBV5-1 and TRBJ2-1; tentatively, D is TRBD1 (5 bases). This CDR3 comprises 15 residues. Trimming stripped 1 base from V and 6 bases from J, with 14 bases between. Germline V gives CDR1 SGHRS, CDR2 YFSETQ. In DNA, the CDR3 is TGCGCCAGCAGCTTGTCAGGGATATATCCCAATGAGCAGTTCTTC. Its protein product is CASSLSGIYPNEQFF.